A selection of T cell receptor beta chains follows, all from one sample in a study of blood T cell repertoires in COVID-19. The data were produced by immunoSEQ multiplex PCR, yet TCRdb's version contains in-frame clones alone and is incomplete. The table has roughly 380,000 clones, about 88% seen once. What was sequenced was PBMCs or T cells enriched from blood (not recorded which). Every receptor here comes from a woman aged 25 to 45 who had recovered from COVID-19. The CDR3 runs from the conserved cysteine through the conserved F or W.

v_gene: TRBV3-1/TRBV3-2
CDR3aa: CASSQESGTEAFF

v_gene: TRBV30
CDR3aa: CAWSPGLAGQPQHF

v_gene: TRBV7-8
CDR3aa: CASSLARQANYGYTF

v_gene: TRBV30
CDR3aa: CAWSVYSMNTEAFF

v_gene: TRBV9
CDR3aa: CASSVTGLNTEAFF

v_gene: TRBV6-5
CDR3aa: CASSYSRLVGYTF

v_gene: TRBV27
CDR3aa: CASRSSLGQGYEQYF

v_gene: TRBV6-5
CDR3aa: CASSYSGTGDTEAFF

v_gene: TRBV5-1
CDR3aa: CASSLDRGRSDTQYF

v_gene: TRBV10-2
CDR3aa: CASRNDQGGVSPLHF

v_gene: TRBV2
CDR3aa: CASSPGQGIYEQYF

v_gene: TRBV7-9
CDR3aa: CASSLDRDYSNQPQHF

v_gene: TRBV28
CDR3aa: CASTEQGNTEAFF

v_gene: TRBV6-1
CDR3aa: CASSETGTGELFF

v_gene: TRBV10-3
CDR3aa: CAIRSSPNSPLHF

v_gene: TRBV19
CDR3aa: CASRHGTASRGGETQYF

v_gene: TRBV9
CDR3aa: CASSGAGTGNDGYTF

v_gene: TRBV11-2
CDR3aa: CASSNTRNTIYF

v_gene: TRBV28
CDR3aa: CASSLPLGGRERATDTQYF

v_gene: TRBV6-5
CDR3aa: CASSFDRDRVYGYTF

v_gene: TRBV5-1
CDR3aa: CASSLDPSSGANVLTF

v_gene: TRBV7-9
CDR3aa: CASSSSGSEQFF

v_gene: TRBV19
CDR3aa: CASSVGLAINYEQYF